This T cell receptor (beta chain) stems from a study of blood T cell repertoires in COVID-19. Overall study: COVID-19 samples from acute and convalescent phases originated in the United States, Italy and Spain.

In the original workflow: Amplification from reference gene primers served as the basis for estimated nucleated cell counts. Clones were sequenced by immunoSEQ multiplex PCR, and TCRdb holds only the in-frame ones, with some missing. Clone size and V and J calls were adopted from that table, with D and trimming inferred from the DNA. Of 75,000 to 100,000 clones listed, 82% are singletons. The sample was peripheral blood. The clonotype originates from a human donor in a cohort sampled during active COVID-19.

DNA for the CDR3: TGTGCCGTCACGGGAGGGGGCGGGGAGACCCAGTACTTC. It encodes CAVTGGGGETQYF. The J gene is TRBJ2-5, the V gene TRBV6-5; a weak D match, TRBD2 (8 bases). CDR3 length: 13 amino acids. Trimming stripped 11 bases from V and 5 bases from J, with 18 bases between. The germline V gene has CDR1 MNHEY and CDR2 SVGAGI.